The present T cell receptor beta chain was sequenced within a study of OX40 agonist ivuxolimab in advanced cancers. On the study more broadly: Averaging about 60 years in age, with a range of about 23 to 79, the cohort was 82.7% male.

The germline V and J ends were trimmed by 2 bases and 6 bases, with 12 bases remaining between them. The CDR3 loop spans 14 amino acids. Germline CDR1 is SGHDT and CDR2 is YYEEEE. Points from the study as a whole: Antigen targets of the expanded peripheral T cells went undetermined. Mean expanded clone counts were higher in CD8+ than CD4+ T cells.

Method: immunoSEQ multiplex PCR; TCRdb's copy keeps in-frame clones and lacks some. The data hold around 74,000 clones, with approximately 83% observed a single time. With respect to this clone: Its antigen remains unknown.

The sequence was obtained from an adult with an advanced solid tumor such as melanoma, head and neck, liver or kidney cancer. This rearrangement joins TRBV5-6 to TRBJ2-4; the D gene is possibly TRBD1 (5 bases). The starting material was CD4+ or CD8+ T cells sorted from blood, obtained in a trial of the OX40 agonist ivuxolimab. The CDR3 loop is CASSFQGSRNIQYF. In nucleotides, the CDR3 is TGTGCCAGCAGCTTTCAGGGTTCCAGAAACATTCAGTACTTC.